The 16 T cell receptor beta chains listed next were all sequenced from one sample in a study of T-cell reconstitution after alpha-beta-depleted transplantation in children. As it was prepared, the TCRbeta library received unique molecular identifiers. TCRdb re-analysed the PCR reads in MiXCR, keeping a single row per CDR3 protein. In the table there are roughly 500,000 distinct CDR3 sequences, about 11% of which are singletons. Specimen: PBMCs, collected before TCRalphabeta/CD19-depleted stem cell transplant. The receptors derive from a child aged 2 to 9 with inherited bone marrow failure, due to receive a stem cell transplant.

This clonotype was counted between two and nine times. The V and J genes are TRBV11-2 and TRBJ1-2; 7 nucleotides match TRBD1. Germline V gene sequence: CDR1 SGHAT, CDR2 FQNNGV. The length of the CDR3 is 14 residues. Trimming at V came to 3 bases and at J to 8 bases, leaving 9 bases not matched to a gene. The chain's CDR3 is CASSFLQGGRGYTF. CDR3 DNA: TGTGCCAGCAGCTTTCTCCAAGGGGGCCGCGGCTACACCTTC.

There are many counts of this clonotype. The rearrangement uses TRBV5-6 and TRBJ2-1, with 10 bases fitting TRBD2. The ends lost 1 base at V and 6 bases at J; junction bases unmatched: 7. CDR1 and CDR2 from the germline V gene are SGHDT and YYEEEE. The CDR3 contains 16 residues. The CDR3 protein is CASSLWGLAGVNEQFF. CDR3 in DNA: TGTGCCAGCAGCTTGTGGGGTCTAGCGGGAGTCAATGAGCAGTTCTTC.

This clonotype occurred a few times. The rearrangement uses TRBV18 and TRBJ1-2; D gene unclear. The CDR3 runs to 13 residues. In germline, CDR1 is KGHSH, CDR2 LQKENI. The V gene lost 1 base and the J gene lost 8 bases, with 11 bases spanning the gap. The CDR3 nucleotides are TGTGCCAGCTCACCACTTGGATTCGGGGGCTACACCTTC. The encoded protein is CASSPLGFGGYTF.

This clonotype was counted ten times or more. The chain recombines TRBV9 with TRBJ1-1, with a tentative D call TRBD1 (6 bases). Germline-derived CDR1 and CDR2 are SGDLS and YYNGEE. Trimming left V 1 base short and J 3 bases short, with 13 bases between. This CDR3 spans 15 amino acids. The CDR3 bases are TGTGCCAGCAGCGTATCGAGCACAGGGCACACTGAAGCTTTCTTT. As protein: CASSVSSTGHTEAFF.

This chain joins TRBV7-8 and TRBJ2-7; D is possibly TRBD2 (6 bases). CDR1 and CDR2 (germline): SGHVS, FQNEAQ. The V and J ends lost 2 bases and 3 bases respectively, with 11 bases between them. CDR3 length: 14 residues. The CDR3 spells CASSLLASDYEQYF. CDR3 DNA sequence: TGTGCCAGCAGCTTACTCGCTAGCGACTACGAGCAGTACTTC.

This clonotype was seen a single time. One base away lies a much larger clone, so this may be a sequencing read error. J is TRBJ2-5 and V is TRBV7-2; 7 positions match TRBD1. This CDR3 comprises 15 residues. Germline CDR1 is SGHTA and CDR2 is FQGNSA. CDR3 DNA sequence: TGTGCCAGCAGCCCAGGGGACAGCCTACAAGAGACCCTGTACTTC. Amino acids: CASSPGDSLQETLYF. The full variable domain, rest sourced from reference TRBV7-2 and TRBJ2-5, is GAGVSQSPSNKVTEKGKDVELRCDPISGHTALYWYRQSLGQGLEFLIYFQGNSAPDKSGLPSDRFSAERTGGSVSTLTIQRTQQEDSAVYLCASSPGDSLQETLYFGPGTRLLVL.

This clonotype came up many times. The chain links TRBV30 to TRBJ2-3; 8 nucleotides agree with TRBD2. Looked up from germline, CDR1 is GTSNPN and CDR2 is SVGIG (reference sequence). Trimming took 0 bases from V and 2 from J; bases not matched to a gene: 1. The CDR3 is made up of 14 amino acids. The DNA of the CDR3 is TGTGCCTGGAGTGTACTAGCGGACACAGATACGCAGTATTTT. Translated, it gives CAWSVLADTDTQYF.

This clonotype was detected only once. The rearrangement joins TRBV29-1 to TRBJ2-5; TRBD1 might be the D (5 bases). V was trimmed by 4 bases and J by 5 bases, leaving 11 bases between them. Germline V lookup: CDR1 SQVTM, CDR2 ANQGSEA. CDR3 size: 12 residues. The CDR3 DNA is TGCAGCGTTGGCCAGGGTTCCGAGACCCAGTACTTC. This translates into CSVGQGSETQYF.

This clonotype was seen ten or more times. For the CDR3, the DNA is TGTGCCAGCAGCTCCTGGGGAGGACTAGCGTACAATGAGCAGTTCTTC. The encoded protein is CASSSWGGLAYNEQFF. The chain has TRBV12-3 or TRBV12-4 and TRBJ2-1; TRBD2 matches at 9 bases. Trimming took 6 bases from V and 4 from J; bases not matched to a gene: 10. This CDR3 has 16 residues.

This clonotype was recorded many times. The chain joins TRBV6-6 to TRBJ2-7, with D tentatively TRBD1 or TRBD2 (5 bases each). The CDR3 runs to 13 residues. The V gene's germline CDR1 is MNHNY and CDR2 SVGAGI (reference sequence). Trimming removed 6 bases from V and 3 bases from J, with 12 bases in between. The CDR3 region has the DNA TGTGCCAGCAGACACCGGGACCACTACGAGCAGTACTTC. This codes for CASRHRDHYEQYF.

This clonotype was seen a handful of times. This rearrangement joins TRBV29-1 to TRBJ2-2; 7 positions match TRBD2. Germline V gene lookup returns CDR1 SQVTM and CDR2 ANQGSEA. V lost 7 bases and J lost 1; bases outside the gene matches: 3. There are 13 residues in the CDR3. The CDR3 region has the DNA TGCAGCGGGGGGGGTGGGAACACCGGGGAGCTGTTTTTT. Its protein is CSGGGGNTGELFF.

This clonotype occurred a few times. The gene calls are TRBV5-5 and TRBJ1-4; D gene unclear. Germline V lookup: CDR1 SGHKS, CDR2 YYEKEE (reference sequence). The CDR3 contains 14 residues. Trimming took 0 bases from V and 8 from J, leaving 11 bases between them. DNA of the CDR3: TGTGCCAGCAGCTTGGCCGAAGAGCCGGAAAAACTGTTTTTT. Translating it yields CASSLAEEPEKLFF.

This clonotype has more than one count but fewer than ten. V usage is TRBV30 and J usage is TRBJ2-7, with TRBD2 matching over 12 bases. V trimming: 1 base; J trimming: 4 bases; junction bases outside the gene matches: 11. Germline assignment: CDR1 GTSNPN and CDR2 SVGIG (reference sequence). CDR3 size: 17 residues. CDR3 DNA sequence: TGTGCCTGGAGTGGCCCCAAACTAGCGGGAGGCCCATACGAGCAGTACTTC. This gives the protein CAWSGPKLAGGPYEQYF.

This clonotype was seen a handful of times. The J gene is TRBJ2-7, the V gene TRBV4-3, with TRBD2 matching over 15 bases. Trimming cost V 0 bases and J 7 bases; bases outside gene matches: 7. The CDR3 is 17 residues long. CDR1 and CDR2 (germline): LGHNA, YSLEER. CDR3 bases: TGCGCCAGCAGCCAAGATCGGCGGACTAGCGGGAGGGAAGAGCAGTACTTC. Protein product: CASSQDRRTSGREEQYF.

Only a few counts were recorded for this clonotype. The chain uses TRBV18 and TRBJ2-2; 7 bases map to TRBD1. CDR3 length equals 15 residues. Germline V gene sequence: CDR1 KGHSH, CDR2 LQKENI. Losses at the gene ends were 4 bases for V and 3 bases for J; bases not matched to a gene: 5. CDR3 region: CASSRQGRDTGELFF. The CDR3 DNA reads TGTGCCAGCTCACGACAGGGTCGGGACACCGGGGAGCTGTTTTTT.

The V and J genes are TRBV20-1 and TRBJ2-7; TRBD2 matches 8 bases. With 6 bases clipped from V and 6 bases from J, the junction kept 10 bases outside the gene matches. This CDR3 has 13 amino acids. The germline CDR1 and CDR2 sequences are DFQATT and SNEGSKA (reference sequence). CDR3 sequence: CSASPAGEGEQYF. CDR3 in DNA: TGCAGTGCCAGCCCAGCGGGGGAAGGCGAGCAGTACTTC.